Shown below are 29 T cell receptor beta chains from a single sample sequenced in a study of blood T cell repertoires in COVID-19. The assay was immunoSEQ multiplex PCR, and TCRdb's table has in-frame clones only and misses some. This sample carries tens of thousands of clones, around 82% of them seen once, and the ten largest clones take 25% to 30%. The sequenced sample was peripheral blood. The receptors derive from a human donor in a cohort sampled during active COVID-19.

The genes are TRBV11-1 and TRBJ2-3, with D maybe TRBD2 (6 bases). Trimming cost V 5 bases and J 2 bases, with 14 bases left between them. The CDR3 spans 15 residues. Germline assignment: CDR1 SGHAT and CDR2 FQDESV (reference sequence). The CDR3 DNA follows: TGTGCCAGCAGCCATGGGGGGTCAGCCACAGATACGCAGTATTTT. It codes for CASSHGGSATDTQYF. The whole variable domain, filled in from reference TRBV11-1 and TRBJ2-3, reads EAEVAQSPRYKITEKSQAVAFWCDPISGHATLYWYRQILGQGPELLVQFQDESVVDDSQLPKDRFSAERLKGVDSTLKIQPAELGDSAMYLCASSHGGSATDTQYFGPGTRLTVL.

V gene TRBV4-3 combines with J gene TRBJ1-3; D unclear. V shed 4 bases and J shed 4 bases, with 11 bases lying between them. This CDR3 has 14 residues. CDR1 and CDR2 (germline): LGHNA, YSLEER. The CDR3 nucleotides read TGCGCCAGCAGCCCCGCGGTTCTAGGAAACACCATATATTTT. Translated: CASSPAVLGNTIYF.

J is TRBJ2-1 and V is TRBV9; TRBD2 aligns across 11 bases. Germline-derived CDR1 and CDR2 are SGDLS and YYNGEE. Trimming cost V 0 bases and J 4 bases; bases outside gene matches: 9. CDR3 length: 18 amino acids. The CDR3 DNA is TGTGCCAGCAGCGTAGTGGGGCTAGCGGGGGGTTTTTACAATGAGCAGTTCTTC. This codes for CASSVVGLAGGFYNEQFF.

The chain uses TRBV9 and TRBJ1-6; tentatively, D is TRBD1 (6 bases). V was cut by 0 bases and J by 9 bases, with 10 bases left in between. This CDR3 is 14 amino acids long. Germline CDR1 SGDLS, CDR2 YYNGEE. CDR3 in DNA: TGTGCCAGCAGCGTAGGGACAGCTGGTTCACCCCTCCACTTT. Encoded protein: CASSVGTAGSPLHF.

The chain employs TRBV7-9 and TRBJ1-2; 9 bases are shared with TRBD1. Germline V gene lookup returns CDR1 SEHNR and CDR2 FQNEAQ (reference sequence). The CDR3 covers 14 residues. The V segment lost 5 bases and the J segment 8 bases; nucleotides outside the gene matches: 9. The CDR3 reads CASSLRDRVGGYTF. CDR3 sequence (DNA): TGTGCCAGCAGCCTACGGGACAGGGTAGGAGGCTACACCTTC.

The V gene is TRBV7-3, the J gene TRBJ2-6; 11 positions match TRBD1. Germline CDR1 is SGHTA and CDR2 is FQGTGA. Trimming removed 0 bases from V and 3 bases from J; junction bases left unmatched: 7. This CDR3 is built from 19 residues. CDR3 in amino acids: CASSLTPGTGGYGANVLTF. CDR3 DNA: TGTGCCAGCAGCTTAACGCCCGGGACAGGGGGATATGGGGCCAACGTCCTGACTTTC.

The chain has TRBV5-8 and TRBJ2-1; 8 nucleotides line up with TRBD2. V dropped 4 bases and J dropped 7; count of bases not matched to a gene: 13. CDR3 length: 16 amino acids. Germline lookup yields CDR1 SGHTS and CDR2 YDEGEE. CDR3 residues: CASSDLGGAWGNEQFF. CDR3 DNA: TGTGCCAGCAGCGACCTCGGGGGGGCCTGGGGAAATGAGCAGTTCTTC.

The chain recombines TRBV9 with TRBJ2-7; TRBD1 agrees at 8 bases. The CDR3 runs 15 residues. The V gene end was trimmed by 4 bases and the J gene end by 0 bases; junction bases not matched to a gene: 6. Germline assignment: CDR1 SGDLS and CDR2 YYNGEE. The CDR3 spells CASSSDRGPSYEQYF. CDR3 bases: TGTGCCAGCAGCTCCGACAGGGGCCCCTCCTACGAGCAGTACTTC.

This clone was recorded once. The J gene is TRBJ1-2, the V gene TRBV19, with D possibly matching TRBD1 (6 bases). The V and J ends lost 4 bases and 4 bases respectively, with 10 bases between them. This CDR3 contains 13 residues. The germline V gene has CDR1 LNHDA and CDR2 SQIVND (reference sequence). CDR3 protein: CASSRGQIYGYTF. CDR3 bases: TGTGCCAGTAGTAGGGGACAAATCTATGGCTACACCTTC.

This rearrangement joins TRBV4-1 to TRBJ2-7, with 8 bases fitting TRBD1. The CDR3 sequence is 16 residues long. Germline lookup yields CDR1 MGHRA and CDR2 YSYEKL. The trim removed 0 bases at V and 5 bases at J, leaving 9 bases unmatched. The CDR3 sequence: CASSQDIGQGRNEQYF. The DNA for the CDR3 is TGCGCCAGCAGCCAAGATATCGGACAGGGTCGCAACGAGCAGTACTTC.

V gene TRBV29-1 combines with J gene TRBJ2-7; 13 nucleotides line up with TRBD2. CDR1 and CDR2 from the germline V gene are SQVTM and ANQGSEA. This CDR3 has 19 residues. V was pared by 0 bases and J by 5 bases, with 16 bases of the junction left unmatched. The CDR3 protein is CSVEDASGQTSGGANEQYF. CDR3 coding DNA: TGCAGCGTTGAAGACGCCTCAGGGCAAACTAGCGGGGGGGCTAACGAGCAGTACTTC.

The count of this clone is one. This sequence joins TRBV15 and TRBJ1-5; D may be TRBD1 (5 bases). Germline assignment: CDR1 LNHNV and CDR2 YYDKDF (reference sequence). CDR3 length equals 15 residues. V was clipped by 0 bases and J by 4 bases, with 10 bases between them. Here the CDR3 reads CATSRDRQINQPQHF. In DNA form, the CDR3 reads TGTGCCACCAGCAGAGACCGACAGATTAATCAGCCCCAGCATTTT.

The table lists this clone with a few counts. Additional DNA sequences in this sample encode the identical CDR3. The chain joins TRBV3-1 (or the pseudogene TRBV3-2) to TRBJ1-5; TRBD1 matches 7 bases. The CDR3 consists of 13 residues. Germline CDR1 and CDR2: LGHDT and YNNKEL (reference sequence). The trim removed 6 bases at V and 4 bases at J, leaving 3 bases unmatched. CDR3 residues: CASSQDRNQPQHF. For the CDR3, the DNA is TGTGCCAGCAGTCAGGACAGGAATCAGCCCCAGCATTTT.

This CDR3 reads CASSEGLAGYEQYF. In DNA form, the CDR3 reads TGCGCCAGCAGTGAAGGACTAGCGGGCTACGAGCAGTACTTC. This sequence joins TRBV10-2 and TRBJ2-7; 11 nucleotides align to TRBD2. CDR3 length: 14 residues. After removal of 3 bases from V and 3 bases from J, the junction contained 1 base not matched to a gene. Germline lookup yields CDR1 WSHSY and CDR2 SAAADI.

The gene calls are TRBV10-3 and TRBJ1-2; the match to TRBD1 covers 9 bases. This CDR3 region has 16 residues. The V and J ends lost 9 bases and 2 bases, in that order; junction bases with no gene match: 13. Germline V CDR1 and CDR2: ENHRY, SYGVKD. The CDR3 is CAIRRDLTGGNYGYTF. The DNA for the CDR3 is TGTGCCATTAGACGAGACCTCACAGGGGGCAACTATGGCTACACCTTC.

The chain combines TRBV7-8 with TRBJ2-1; TRBD2 agrees at 9 bases. The CDR3 totals 16 residues. CDR1 is SGHVS, CDR2 FQNEAQ, per germline. Germline trimming cut 3 bases from V and 1 base from J; bases unmatched to any gene: 4. Here the CDR3 DNA reads TGTGCCAGCAGCTTTGGCGGGGGGGGTTCCTACAATGAGCAGTTCTTC. This encodes CASSFGGGGSYNEQFF.

V is TRBV6-2 or TRBV6-3 and J is TRBJ2-7; 8 bases are shared with TRBD1. This CDR3 has 16 amino acids. The V gene's germline CDR1 is MNHEY and CDR2 SVGEGT. The V gene end was trimmed by 2 bases and the J gene end by 2 bases; junction bases not matched to a gene: 8. The CDR3 DNA sequence: TGTGCCAGCAGTTACCTGACAGGGGAGTTCCCCTACGAGCAGTACTTC. This translates into CASSYLTGEFPYEQYF.

This clone was found a few times. The rearrangement links TRBV21-1 to TRBJ1-6; the table names TRBD1, a call not compared with the DNA. TRBV21-1 is tagged as a pseudogene. The CDR3 contains 22 residues. The CDR3: CASINIPFVLGTDPFCNSPLHF. Here the CDR3 DNA reads TGTGCCAGCATCAACATTCCGTTTGTCCTCGGGACAGACCCTTTTTGTAATTCACCCCTCCACTTT.

The genes are TRBV6-5 and TRBJ2-1; 11 bases map to TRBD2. Unmatched junction bases numbered 11, after V lost 0 bases and J lost 13 bases. This CDR3 comprises 16 residues. Germline values: CDR1 MNHEY, CDR2 SVGAGI. Written as DNA, the CDR3 is TGTGCCAGCAGTTACTCAGGGAGTAGACTAGCGGGGCCCCAGTTCTTC. Translated, it gives CASSYSGSRLAGPQFF.

The gene calls are TRBV6-1 and TRBJ2-6, with TRBD2 as a possible D gene (6 bases). Trimming removed 2 bases from V and 3 bases from J, with 11 bases in between. This CDR3 has 16 amino acids. The germline V gene encodes CDR1 MNHNS and CDR2 SASEGT. CDR3 amino acids: CASSELGGNGANVLTF. In DNA form, the CDR3 reads TGTGCCAGCAGTGAATTAGGAGGGAATGGGGCCAACGTCCTGACTTTC.

The chain employs TRBV28 and TRBJ2-7; no definite D call. Trimming cost V 2 bases and J 4 bases, with 6 bases left between them. This CDR3 is 12 amino acids long. Germline V gives CDR1 MDHEN, CDR2 SYDVKM. The CDR3, as DNA: TGTGCCAGCAGTTTACGAGGATACGAGCAGTACTTC. As protein: CASSLRGYEQYF.

This clone was seen only once. The rearrangement links TRBV12-3 or TRBV12-4 to TRBJ2-3; 7 bases are a match to TRBD2. The trim removed 4 bases at V and 7 bases at J, leaving 2 bases unmatched. This CDR3 is built from 12 residues. CDR3 residues: CASSWEGNTQYF. CDR3 nucleotides: TGTGCCAGCAGTTGGGAGGGGAATACGCAGTATTTT.

The chain uses TRBV3-1 (or the pseudogene TRBV3-2) and TRBJ2-2; D remains ambiguous. The CDR3 extends over 15 amino acids. Between the trimmed V and J ends, which lost 0 bases and 7 bases, there was a span of 12 bases. The germline V gene encodes CDR1 LGHDT and CDR2 YNNKEL (reference sequence). Written as DNA, the CDR3 is TGTGCCAGCAGCCAAGATGCAATTTACAACGGGGAGCTGTTTTTT. Translation gives CASSQDAIYNGELFF.

This clone was picked up one time. V is TRBV29-1 and J is TRBJ2-5; D remains ambiguous. CDR3 length: 13 residues. Deletions cut 3 bases from V and 1 base from J, with 9 bases between. CDR1 is SQVTM and CDR2 is ANQGSEA in the germline V gene. This CDR3 reads CSVDWAGQETQYF. CDR3 sequence (DNA): TGCAGCGTTGATTGGGCCGGCCAAGAGACCCAGTACTTC.

The rearrangement joins TRBV6-5 to TRBJ1-4; 10 nucleotides agree with TRBD1. The germline gives CDR1 MNHEY, CDR2 SVGAGI. The CDR3 is made up of 14 amino acids. J was trimmed by 8 bases and V by 2 bases; bases with no gene match: 2. CDR3 residues: CASSYMDRGEKLFF. CDR3 coding DNA: TGTGCCAGCAGTTACATGGACAGGGGGGAAAAACTGTTTTTT.

This sequence joins TRBV11-2 and TRBJ1-1; possibly TRBD1 for D (6 bases). Per germline, CDR1 SGHAT and CDR2 FQNNGV. This CDR3 is built from 15 residues. The germline V and J ends were trimmed by 5 bases and 4 bases, with 17 bases remaining between them. This chain's CDR3 is CASSNRGAGATEAFF. The CDR3 nucleotides read TGTGCCAGCAGCAACCGAGGTGCAGGGGCCACTGAAGCTTTCTTT.

This chain links TRBV9 with TRBJ2-2, with D possibly matching TRBD2 (6 bases). The CDR3 totals 16 residues. Germline assignment: CDR1 SGDLS and CDR2 YYNGEE. Between the trimmed V and J ends, which lost 0 bases and 1 base, there was a span of 10 bases. The CDR3 is CASSVVGRMNTGELFF. CDR3 nucleotide sequence: TGTGCCAGCAGCGTAGTGGGGAGGATGAACACCGGGGAGCTGTTTTTT.

The V call is TRBV7-9, the J call TRBJ1-5, with TRBD1 matching 7 bases. CDR1 and CDR2 (germline): SEHNR, FQNEAQ (reference sequence). There are 14 residues in the CDR3. V lost 3 bases to trimming and J lost 6 bases; unmatched junction nucleotides: 5. CDR3 loop: CASSFDRAGQPQHF. DNA for the CDR3: TGTGCCAGCAGCTTCGACAGGGCAGGTCAGCCCCAGCATTTT.

On this clone: The junction departs from germline at one end; a sequencing error may be responsible. V usage is TRBV11-2 and J usage is TRBJ1-1; D ambiguous. The CDR3 spans 13 residues. The germline V gene encodes CDR1 SGHAT and CDR2 FQNNGV. The CDR3 DNA reads TGTGCCAGCAGCGCTCCCCTGGCAGTCCGTTGGTCGTGG. Translating it yields CASSAPLAVRWSW.